A single sample is the source of the 30 T cell receptor beta chains below, sequenced in a study of T cell responses to AZD1222 COVID-19 vaccine. The assay was immunoSEQ multiplex PCR, and TCRdb's table has in-frame clones only and misses some. The repertoire holds some 150,000 clones, 92% seen once, with about 3.6% in the top ten. The sequenced sample was peripheral blood, obtained 28 days after the second AZD1222 dose. All receptors come from an adult who received the AZD1222 COVID-19 vaccine.

This rearrangement joins TRBV18 to TRBJ2-7, with 10 positions matching TRBD2. Germline V gene data show CDR1 as KGHSH and CDR2 as LQKENI. The ends lost 8 bases at V and 4 bases at J; junction bases unmatched: 11. The CDR3 consists of 15 residues. This chain's CDR3 is CASSLGASGSYEQYF. The CDR3 nucleotides read TGTGCCAGCAGTCTAGGGGCTAGCGGGAGTTACGAGCAGTACTTC.

This clone showed up just once. The J gene is TRBJ2-1, the V gene TRBV15; weak D call: TRBD2 (6 bases). The CDR3 consists of 13 residues. Trimming took off 8 bases at V and 2 bases at J, with 10 bases between the two ends. Germline V gene sequence: CDR1 LNHNV, CDR2 YYDKDF (reference sequence). CDR3 region: CATGERAYNEQFF. Written as DNA, the CDR3 is TGTGCCACCGGGGAGCGGGCCTACAATGAGCAGTTCTTC. The variable domain in full, completed from reference TRBV15 and TRBJ2-1, reads DAMVIQNPRYQVTQFGKPVTLSCSQTLNHNVMYWYQQKSSQAPKLLFHYYDKDFNNEADTPDNFQSRRPNTSFCFLDIRSPGLGDTAMYLCATGERAYNEQFFGPGTRLTVL.

The rearrangement joins TRBV5-1 to TRBJ2-3; 8 nucleotides line up with TRBD2. The V gene's germline CDR1 is SGHRS and CDR2 YFSETQ. The J segment lost 4 bases and the V segment lost 0 bases, leaving 7 bases of the junction unmatched. The CDR3 is 16 residues long. The CDR3, as DNA: TGCGCCAGCAGCTTGGGGGGAGCGGGAGCTGCAGATACGCAGTATTTT. Translating gives CASSLGGAGAADTQYF.

V is TRBV6-5 and J is TRBJ1-6; D unresolved. Germline V gene data show CDR1 as MNHEY and CDR2 as SVGAGI. This CDR3 is 14 amino acids long. Trimming shortened V by 5 bases and J by 1 base, and 6 bases separated the two germline ends. Here the CDR3 DNA reads TGTGCCAGCAGTAAACAGTCCTATAATTCACCCCTCCACTTT. Translating gives CASSKQSYNSPLHF.

The chain has TRBV5-1 and TRBJ1-2; D is ambiguous. V dropped 0 bases and J dropped 4 bases, with 16 bases sitting between them. Germline CDR1 is SGHRS and CDR2 is YFSETQ. This CDR3 spans 16 amino acids. The CDR3 protein is CASSLEGAGLGYGYTF. CDR3 sequence (DNA): TGCGCCAGCAGCTTGGAGGGCGCAGGCCTGGGCTATGGCTACACCTTC.

V is TRBV5-1 and J is TRBJ2-1; D might be TRBD1 (5 bases). Germline loops: CDR1 SGHRS, CDR2 YFSETQ. CDR3 length equals 15 residues. Trimming took off 1 base at V and 6 bases at J, with 14 bases between the two ends. The CDR3 sequence is CASSLMSQGSNEQFF. The CDR3 DNA sequence: TGCGCCAGCAGCTTGATGTCTCAGGGTTCCAATGAGCAGTTCTTC.

Remarks on this clone: This same CDR3 is encoded by further DNA sequences in the sample. The V call is TRBV7-9, the J call TRBJ2-1, with TRBD2 matching over 10 bases. V gave up 5 bases and J gave up 0 bases; unmatched junction bases: 1. The germline CDR1 and CDR2 sequences are SEHNR and FQNEAQ (reference sequence). This CDR3 is 15 amino acids long. The CDR3 DNA sequence: TGTGCCAGCAGCCCTAGCGGGAGCTCCTACAATGAGCAGTTCTTC. Translating it yields CASSPSGSSYNEQFF.

V gene TRBV7-3 combines with J gene TRBJ2-7; TRBD2 aligns across 10 bases. The CDR3 runs to 16 residues. Losses at the gene ends were 0 bases for V and 5 bases for J; bases not matched to a gene: 7. CDR1 is SGHTA and CDR2 is FQGTGA in the germline V gene. The CDR3 DNA follows: TGTGCCAGCAGCTTAACGATCGCTAGCGGGAGTAACGAGCAGTACTTC. This gives the protein CASSLTIASGSNEQYF.

The J gene is TRBJ1-1, the V gene TRBV6-5, with D maybe TRBD1 (6 bases). Germline V gene data show CDR1 as MNHEY and CDR2 as SVGAGI. Trimming removed 2 bases from V and 0 bases from J, with 7 bases in between. The CDR3 runs 14 residues. The CDR3 coding sequence is TGTGCCAGCAGTTACGACAGGATGAACACTGAAGCTTTCTTT. Its protein product is CASSYDRMNTEAFF.

The chain recombines TRBV10-3 with TRBJ2-5; no firm D call. V was pared by 1 base and J by 5 bases, with 8 bases between. This CDR3 contains 13 residues. Germline CDR1 reads ENHRY; CDR2 reads SYGVKD. The CDR3 protein is CAISEFKRETQYF. Written as DNA, the CDR3 is TGTGCCATCAGTGAGTTCAAGCGCGAGACCCAGTACTTC.

This clone was seen a few times. The J gene is TRBJ2-3, the V gene TRBV11-3; 7 bases are shared with TRBD2. CDR3 length: 16 residues. J was trimmed by 3 bases and V by 5 bases; bases with no gene match: 11. CDR1 is SGHNT and CDR2 is YENEEA in the germline V gene. CDR3 in amino acids: CASSQSLREKTDTQYF. The CDR3 DNA reads TGTGCCAGCAGCCAATCCTTGCGGGAGAAGACAGATACGCAGTATTTT.

V and J are TRBV21-1 and TRBJ2-3; TRBD2, as called in the table, went unchecked against the DNA. TRBV21-1 is deemed a pseudogene. The CDR3 consists of 17 residues. This CDR3 reads CASSTPPGLDATDTQYF. The CDR3, as DNA: TGTGCCAGCAGCACTCCCCCCGGACTAGATGCCACAGATACGCAGTATTTT.

The rearrangement uses TRBV21-1 and TRBJ1-6; the table's D gene call, TRBD1, was not cross checked with the DNA. TRBV21-1 is a known pseudogene. There are 14 residues in the CDR3. DNA for the CDR3: TGTGCCAGCTGGTACAGCTCCTATAATTCACCCCTCCACTTT. Translating it yields CASWYSSYNSPLHF.

V gene TRBV7-2 combines with J gene TRBJ2-7, with a tentative D call TRBD2 (6 bases). V lost 1 base, J lost 2 bases, and 12 bases lay in between. CDR3 length equals 15 residues. Germline lookup yields CDR1 SGHTA and CDR2 FQGNSA. CDR3 protein: CASSLEAGRTYEQYF. Written as DNA, the CDR3 is TGTGCCAGCAGCTTAGAGGCGGGACGAACCTACGAGCAGTACTTC.

The chain joins TRBV19 to TRBJ2-7, with 7 nucleotides matching TRBD1. The J segment lost 2 bases and the V segment lost 3 bases, leaving 10 bases of the junction unmatched. There are 16 residues in the CDR3. CDR1 and CDR2 (germline): LNHDA, SQIVND (reference sequence). The CDR3: CASSIPTDRVTYEQYF. CDR3 bases: TGTGCCAGTAGTATCCCTACAGACAGGGTTACCTACGAGCAGTACTTC.

The chain carries TRBV11-2 and TRBJ2-7, with no clear D. Per germline, CDR1 SGHAT and CDR2 FQNNGV. V was clipped by 1 base and J by 3 bases, with 4 bases between them. This CDR3 contains 12 residues. The CDR3 protein is CASSLGFYEQYF. The CDR3, as DNA: TGTGCCAGCAGCTTAGGGTTCTACGAGCAGTACTTC.

Comment on this clone: The sample has other DNA sequences that encode this CDR3 too. The V call is TRBV6-2 or TRBV6-3, the J call TRBJ2-1; 7 bases map to TRBD1. The CDR3 runs 12 residues. In germline, CDR1 is MNHEY, CDR2 SVGEGT. The J segment lost 10 bases and the V segment lost 6 bases, leaving 6 bases of the junction unmatched. CDR3 sequence: CASSDRVNEQFF. The CDR3 nucleotides are TGTGCCAGCAGCGACAGGGTCAACGAGCAGTTCTTC.

The CDR3 sequence is CASSYEGAPTDTQYF. The CDR3 region has the DNA TGTGCCAGCAGTTACGAGGGGGCCCCCACAGATACGCAGTATTTT. This chain joins TRBV6-5 and TRBJ2-3; 7 positions match TRBD1. V lost 2 bases, J lost 2 bases, and 4 bases stayed unmatched. Germline CDR1 and CDR2: MNHEY and SVGAGI. The CDR3 length is 15 residues.

The CDR3 region is CASSSPGGDTQYF. CDR3 sequence (DNA): TGTGCCAGCAGCTCCCCCGGGGGGGATACGCAGTATTTT. The chain joins TRBV7-6 to TRBJ2-3; 7 bases match TRBD2. The CDR3 sequence is 13 residues long. Germline V gene data show CDR1 as SGHVS and CDR2 as FNYEAQ. With V trimmed by 4 bases and J by 6 bases, 4 bases remained unmatched.

This chain joins TRBV5-1 and TRBJ2-7, with D possibly being TRBD1 or TRBD2 (5 bases each). The CDR3 totals 13 residues. Germline V lookup: CDR1 SGHRS, CDR2 YFSETQ. The germline V and J ends were trimmed by 3 bases and 5 bases, with 12 bases remaining between them. CDR3 in DNA: TGCGCCAGCAGCTCGGGGCGCCCCAACGAGCAGTACTTC. Amino acid sequence: CASSSGRPNEQYF.

Only one count was recorded for this clone. J is TRBJ1-5 and V is TRBV28; TRBD1 might be the D (5 bases). CDR1 and CDR2 from the germline V gene are MDHEN and SYDVKM. The CDR3 has 14 residues. The V gene lost 3 bases and the J gene lost 6 bases, with 12 bases spanning the gap. CDR3 DNA: TGTGCCAGCAGTTTCAGGGTGGGGGGTCAGCCCCAGCATTTT. Its translation is CASSFRVGGQPQHF. The complete variable domain, with remaining parts taken from reference TRBV28 and TRBJ1-5, reads DVKVTQSSRYLVKRTGEKVFLECVQDMDHENMFWYRQDPGLGLRLIYFSYDVKMKEKGDIPEGYSVSREKKERFSLILESASTNQTSMYLCASSFRVGGQPQHFGDGTRLSIL.

V is TRBV24-1 and J is TRBJ2-7; the match to TRBD1 covers 7 bases. V was pared by 5 bases and J by 4 bases, with 4 bases of the junction left unmatched. The length of the CDR3 is 13 residues. In germline, CDR1 is KGHDR, CDR2 SFDVKD. The CDR3 here is CATSGMGQYEQYF. For the CDR3, the DNA is TGTGCCACCAGTGGGATGGGACAGTACGAGCAGTACTTC.

J is TRBJ1-2 and V is TRBV11-3; 7 bases match TRBD1. The CDR3 has 17 residues. Losses at the gene ends were 6 bases for V and 1 base for J; bases not matched to a gene: 14. Germline V lookup: CDR1 SGHNT, CDR2 YENEEA. The CDR3 here is CASRGGSGTENNYGYTF. As DNA, the CDR3 is TGTGCCAGCAGAGGAGGGTCCGGGACAGAGAATAACTATGGCTACACCTTC.

The CDR3 loop reads CASSSPGQGSRTDTQYF. CDR3 DNA sequence: TGTGCCAGCAGTTCTCCGGGACAGGGGAGCCGCACAGATACGCAGTATTTT. This chain uses TRBV6-2 or TRBV6-3 with TRBJ2-3, with TRBD1 matching 10 bases. The germline gives CDR1 MNHEY, CDR2 SVGEGT. J was trimmed by 1 base and V by 4 bases; bases with no gene match: 8. The CDR3 loop spans 17 amino acids.

This chain joins TRBV5-1 and TRBJ1-5; D possibly corresponds to TRBD1 (5 bases). The length of the CDR3 is 13 residues. In germline, CDR1 is SGHRS, CDR2 YFSETQ. With 9 bases removed from V and 5 bases from J, the gap between germline ends came to 15 bases. CDR3 sequence: CATRQGDDQPQHF. The CDR3 DNA follows: TGCGCCACCCGTCAGGGCGACGATCAGCCCCAGCATTTT.

This chain links TRBV27 with TRBJ2-7, with 9 bases fitting TRBD1. The CDR3 is 13 residues long. Germline V lookup: CDR1 MNHEY, CDR2 SMNVEV (reference sequence). V trimming: 6 bases; J trimming: 6 bases; junction bases outside the gene matches: 6. The CDR3 nucleotides read TGTGCCAGCAGGGGACAGGGAACACGCGAGCAGTACTTC. Its protein is CASRGQGTREQYF.

The V call is TRBV2, the J call TRBJ2-1, with TRBD2 identical over 7 bases. CDR1 and CDR2 from the germline V gene are SNHLY and FYNNEI. This CDR3 region has 15 residues. V gave up 6 bases and J gave up 5 bases; unmatched junction bases: 10. DNA for the CDR3: TGTGCCAGCAGGGATTATCTAGCGGACCACAATGAGCAGTTCTTC. This encodes CASRDYLADHNEQFF.

The gene calls are TRBV19 and TRBJ2-7; possibly TRBD1 for D (5 bases). Germline V gives CDR1 LNHDA, CDR2 SQIVND (reference sequence). CDR3 length: 15 residues. V was clipped by 7 bases and J by 6 bases, with 22 bases between them. This CDR3 is CASTYTGALPSEQYF. CDR3 DNA: TGTGCCAGTACCTATACAGGAGCCCTTCCCTCCGAGCAGTACTTC. The entire variable domain, with the rest obtained from reference TRBV19 and TRBJ2-7, is as follows: DGGITQSPKYLFRKEGQNVTLSCEQNLNHDAMYWYRQDPGQGLRLIYYSQIVNDFQKGDIAEGYSVSREKKESFPLTVTSAQKNPTAFYLCASTYTGALPSEQYFGPGTRLTVT.

This clone is a singleton in its sample. V gene TRBV28 combines with J gene TRBJ2-1, with D hard to call. Trimming took 6 bases from V and 0 from J, leaving 12 bases between them. Germline V gives CDR1 MDHEN, CDR2 SYDVKM. The CDR3 consists of 15 residues. Here the CDR3 DNA reads TGTGCCAGCAGGAATAGGGTCAGCTCCTACAATGAGCAGTTCTTC. It codes for CASRNRVSSYNEQFF.

This clone showed up just once. V is TRBV7-3 and J is TRBJ2-2, with 7 bases fitting TRBD1. The CDR3 length is 15 residues. Per germline, CDR1 SGHTA and CDR2 FQGTGA. Unmatched junction bases numbered 7, after V lost 4 bases and J lost 5 bases. CDR3 region: CASSSGQFKTGELFF. CDR3 sequence (DNA): TGTGCCAGCAGCTCGGGACAGTTCAAGACCGGGGAGCTGTTTTTT.